This TCR beta chain was captured by sequencing in a study of OX40 agonist ivuxolimab in advanced cancers. Overall study findings and caveats: In the 0.1 to 3.0 mg/kg range, CD4+ and CD8+ blood T cells had expanded clonally by week 6.

Profiling relied on immunoSEQ multiplex PCR, and the TCRdb table lists in-frame clones only, not all of them. The sample lists approximately 51,000 clones, around 82% occurring once. Germline lookup yields CDR1 MNHNS and CDR2 SASEGT. V lost 6 bases, J lost 7 bases, and 6 bases stayed unmatched. The CDR3 is 14 amino acids. Concerning this clone itself: Its antigen is unidentified.

The chain joins TRBV6-1 to TRBJ1-3; TRBD1 matches at 10 bases. The receptor's source is an adult with an advanced solid tumor such as melanoma, head and neck, liver or kidney cancer. The input for sequencing was CD4+ or CD8+ T cells sorted from blood, taken in a trial of the OX40 agonist ivuxolimab. The CDR3 region is CASSDGQGGNTIYF. The CDR3 bases are TGTGCCAGCAGCGACGGACAGGGGGGGAACACCATATATTTT.